A selection of T cell receptor beta chains follows, all from one sample in a study of PD-1 blockade in classical Hodgkin lymphoma. Assay: immunoSEQ multiplex PCR; the TCRdb copy retains only in-frame clones and omits some. The profile covers some 100,000 clones, with roughly 92% appearing a single time and roughly 3% taken by the ten largest. Source: peripheral blood mononuclear cells (PBMCs), taken at baseline. These receptors all stem from a human donor with classical Hodgkin lymphoma. Each CDR3 is given without its conserved first and last residue. The order of the fields is V gene, CDR3 protein.

>TRBV5-1
ASSFGLAGVVGETQY
>TRBV28
ASRLALGADTQY
>TRBV10-1
ASSESIAVRGEKLF
>TRBV19
ASSIFRGSETQY
>TRBV27
ASSLLGGLKETQY
>TRBV4-1
ASSQGRSGNTIY
>TRBV4-2
ASKEAGGPGEQY
>TRBV19
ASSTPRQGNNEQF
>TRBV19
ASSKGGIGQPQH
>TRBV6-5
ASRVDLSTDTQY
>TRBV4-1
ASSIRSNQGFLTYEQY
>TRBV27
ASSLGGRQFREAF
>TRBV7-8
ASSLGGGYT
>TRBV14
ASSQEGKQGAF
>TRBV5-4
ASSWGLAGRETQY
>TRBV29-1
SVDQGANTEAF
>TRBV19
ASSTDKRGYNEQF